These T cell receptor beta chains were read from a single sample in a study of shared clonotypes between healthy human individuals. The data were produced by immunoSEQ multiplex PCR, yet TCRdb's version contains in-frame clones alone and is incomplete. Counted here are about 2,100,000 clones, roughly 91% occurring once; the ten biggest clones make up roughly 1.7%. Sequenced input: naive CD8+ T cells from PBMCs. The receptor source for this set is a young man in good health. Some clones in this sample may be carry-over from other donors' samples. Each CDR3 is given with its conserved first and last residue. Each record gives: D gene, J gene, V gene, CDR3 protein. The D gene is left open where the match is weak.

d_gene: TRBD1; j_gene: TRBJ2-5; v_gene: TRBV18; CDR3aa: CASSPDREETQYF
d_gene: .; j_gene: TRBJ1-4; v_gene: TRBV9; CDR3aa: CASSVEVGGKAEKLFF
d_gene: .; j_gene: TRBJ2-7; v_gene: TRBV5-4; CDR3aa: CASSSNSPEQYF
d_gene: TRBD1; j_gene: TRBJ2-1; v_gene: TRBV7-2; CDR3aa: CASRTPGQGYNEQFF
d_gene: .; j_gene: TRBJ2-3; v_gene: TRBV5-3; CDR3aa: CARSLADSVGGGQPKPDTQYF
d_gene: .; j_gene: TRBJ1-4; v_gene: TRBV5-4; CDR3aa: CASSFRGTGPEKLFF
d_gene: TRBD1; j_gene: TRBJ1-2; v_gene: TRBV5-1; CDR3aa: CASSLTTGGGYGYTF
d_gene: .; j_gene: TRBJ1-5; v_gene: TRBV7-6; CDR3aa: CASSLERDGNQPQHF
d_gene: TRBD1; j_gene: TRBJ2-1; v_gene: TRBV27; CDR3aa: CASTPVGQGNNEQFF
d_gene: TRBD1; j_gene: TRBJ1-2; v_gene: TRBV27; CDR3aa: CASSFTGTGGESTF
d_gene: .; j_gene: TRBJ1-4; v_gene: TRBV7-6; CDR3aa: CASSRTANGEKLFF
d_gene: .; j_gene: TRBJ1-5; v_gene: TRBV18; CDR3aa: CASSPIRRDLNQPQHF
d_gene: .; j_gene: TRBJ2-1; v_gene: TRBV7-6; CDR3aa: CASSPGMGGHNEQFF
d_gene: .; j_gene: TRBJ2-7; v_gene: TRBV14; CDR3aa: CASSPGVRDEQYF
d_gene: TRBD1; j_gene: .; v_gene: TRBV7-2; CDR3aa: CASSLVGTALYEQYF
d_gene: TRBD2; j_gene: TRBJ2-5; v_gene: TRBV4-1; CDR3aa: CASSLLGGRPQETQYF
d_gene: TRBD2; j_gene: TRBJ2-1; v_gene: TRBV19; CDR3aa: CASSLVLAGGWEQFF
d_gene: .; j_gene: TRBJ2-1; v_gene: TRBV7-2; CDR3aa: CASSLLRASRDEQFF
d_gene: TRBD1; j_gene: TRBJ1-4; v_gene: TRBV7-9; CDR3aa: CASSSYYEGAANEKLFF
d_gene: TRBD2; j_gene: TRBJ2-1; v_gene: TRBV9; CDR3aa: CASSAPLAGPYNEQFF
d_gene: .; j_gene: TRBJ1-1; v_gene: TRBV6-5; CDR3aa: CASLENTEAFF
d_gene: .; j_gene: TRBJ1-2; v_gene: TRBV4-3; CDR3aa: CASSQDLGGPNYGYTF
d_gene: .; j_gene: TRBJ2-3; v_gene: TRBV28; CDR3aa: CASSLGGPVVLQYF
d_gene: .; j_gene: TRBJ2-1; v_gene: TRBV7-4; CDR3aa: CASSSISGASNPNEQFF
d_gene: .; j_gene: TRBJ1-5; v_gene: TRBV7-6; CDR3aa: CASSLGTASNQPQHF
d_gene: .; j_gene: TRBJ2-1; v_gene: TRBV7-9; CDR3aa: CASDRFYEQFF
d_gene: .; j_gene: TRBJ1-1; v_gene: TRBV19; CDR3aa: CASMGTEAFF
d_gene: TRBD1; j_gene: TRBJ2-1; v_gene: TRBV15; CDR3aa: CATTVDRVRDNEQFF
d_gene: .; j_gene: TRBJ2-2; v_gene: TRBV7-6; CDR3aa: CASSSKPGELFF
d_gene: .; j_gene: TRBJ2-1; v_gene: TRBV19; CDR3aa: CASNWRGGSYNEQFF
d_gene: .; j_gene: TRBJ2-5; v_gene: TRBV4-1; CDR3aa: CASSQGPAGLEETQYF
d_gene: TRBD2; j_gene: TRBJ2-7; v_gene: TRBV5-6; CDR3aa: CASSTGGRSYEQYF
d_gene: TRBD1; j_gene: TRBJ2-1; v_gene: TRBV29-1; CDR3aa: CSEGASGEQFF
d_gene: .; j_gene: TRBJ1-2; v_gene: TRBV14; CDR3aa: CASSPTSRDHINVYGYTF
d_gene: TRBD1; j_gene: TRBJ2-7; v_gene: TRBV29-1; CDR3aa: CSVLPGTDYEQYF
d_gene: .; j_gene: TRBJ2-7; v_gene: TRBV28; CDR3aa: CASSFHLRYEQYF
d_gene: .; j_gene: TRBJ2-2; v_gene: TRBV9; CDR3aa: CASSVVFGELFF
d_gene: TRBD2; j_gene: TRBJ2-1; v_gene: TRBV6-4; CDR3aa: CASSETGRASGHNEQFF
d_gene: TRBD2; j_gene: TRBJ2-1; v_gene: TRBV5-4; CDR3aa: CASSLDRRLAGSEQFF
d_gene: .; j_gene: TRBJ2-5; v_gene: TRBV5-4; CDR3aa: CASSLDRYGETQYF